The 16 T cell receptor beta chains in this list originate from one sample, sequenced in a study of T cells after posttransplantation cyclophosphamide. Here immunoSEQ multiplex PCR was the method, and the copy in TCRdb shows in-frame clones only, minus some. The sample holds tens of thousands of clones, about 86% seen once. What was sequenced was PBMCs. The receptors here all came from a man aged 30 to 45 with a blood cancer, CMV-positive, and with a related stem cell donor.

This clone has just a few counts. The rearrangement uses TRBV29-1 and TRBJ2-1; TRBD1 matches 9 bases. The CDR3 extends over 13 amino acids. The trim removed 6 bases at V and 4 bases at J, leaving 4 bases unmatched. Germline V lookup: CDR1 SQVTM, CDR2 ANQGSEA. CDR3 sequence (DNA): TGCAGCGTGACCGGGACAGGGTACAATGAGCAGTTCTTC. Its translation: CSVTGTGYNEQFF.

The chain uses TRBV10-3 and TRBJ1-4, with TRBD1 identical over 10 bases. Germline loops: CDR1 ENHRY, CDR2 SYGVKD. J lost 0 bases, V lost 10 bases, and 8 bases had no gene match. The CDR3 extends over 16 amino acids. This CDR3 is CATLRDRGATNEKLFF. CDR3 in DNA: TGTGCCACCCTGCGGGACAGGGGCGCAACTAATGAAAAACTGTTTTTT.

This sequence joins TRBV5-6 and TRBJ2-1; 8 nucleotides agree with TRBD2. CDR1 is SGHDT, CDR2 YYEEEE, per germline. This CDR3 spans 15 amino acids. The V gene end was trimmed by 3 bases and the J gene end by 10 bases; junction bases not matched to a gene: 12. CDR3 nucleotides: TGTGCCAGCAGCTCTACGATTCGGACTAGCTCGGAGCAGTTCTTC. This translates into CASSSTIRTSSEQFF.

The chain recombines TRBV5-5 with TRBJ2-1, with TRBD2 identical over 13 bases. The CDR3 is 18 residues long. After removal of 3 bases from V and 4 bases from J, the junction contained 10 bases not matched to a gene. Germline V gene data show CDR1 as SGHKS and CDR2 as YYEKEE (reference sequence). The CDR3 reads CASSWRAPGLAGYNEQFF. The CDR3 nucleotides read TGTGCCAGCAGCTGGAGGGCCCCGGGACTAGCGGGGTACAATGAGCAGTTCTTC.

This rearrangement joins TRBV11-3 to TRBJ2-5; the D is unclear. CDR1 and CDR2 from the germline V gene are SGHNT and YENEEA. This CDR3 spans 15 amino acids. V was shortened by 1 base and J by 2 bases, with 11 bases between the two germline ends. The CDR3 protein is CASSLVFRRQETQYF. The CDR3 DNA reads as TGTGCCAGCAGCTTAGTCTTTCGGCGGCAAGAGACCCAGTACTTC.

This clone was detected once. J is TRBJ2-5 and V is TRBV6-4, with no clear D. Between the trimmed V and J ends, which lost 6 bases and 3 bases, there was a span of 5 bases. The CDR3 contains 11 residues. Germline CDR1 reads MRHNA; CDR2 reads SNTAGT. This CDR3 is CASRHEETQYF. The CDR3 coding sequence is TGTGCCAGCAGACACGAAGAGACCCAGTACTTC.

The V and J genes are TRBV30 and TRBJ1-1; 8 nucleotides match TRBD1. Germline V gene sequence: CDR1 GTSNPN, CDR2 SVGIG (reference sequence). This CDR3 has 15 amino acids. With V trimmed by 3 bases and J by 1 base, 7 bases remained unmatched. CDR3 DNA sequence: TGTGCCTGGAGACACAGGGACAGGTGGAACACTGAAGCTTTCTTT. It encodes CAWRHRDRWNTEAFF.

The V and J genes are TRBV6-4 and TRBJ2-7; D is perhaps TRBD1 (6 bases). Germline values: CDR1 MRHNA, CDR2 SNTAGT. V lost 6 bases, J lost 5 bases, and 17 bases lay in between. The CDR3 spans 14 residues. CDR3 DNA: TGTGCCAGCAGCCCTGGGCAGGGGCGGCACGAGCAGTACTTC. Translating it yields CASSPGQGRHEQYF.

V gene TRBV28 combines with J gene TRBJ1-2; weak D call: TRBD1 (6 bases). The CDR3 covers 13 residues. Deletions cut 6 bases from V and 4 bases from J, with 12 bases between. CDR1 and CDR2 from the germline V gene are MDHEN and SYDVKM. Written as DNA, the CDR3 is TGTGCCAGCAGCGTCGGGACACCCTATGGCTACACCTTC. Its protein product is CASSVGTPYGYTF.

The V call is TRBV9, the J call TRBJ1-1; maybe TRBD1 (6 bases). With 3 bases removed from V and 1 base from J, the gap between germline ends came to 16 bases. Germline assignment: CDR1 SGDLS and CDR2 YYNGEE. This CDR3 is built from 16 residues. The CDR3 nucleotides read TGTGCCAGCAGCGCCCGACGGGACACATCGAACACTGAAGCTTTCTTT. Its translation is CASSARRDTSNTEAFF. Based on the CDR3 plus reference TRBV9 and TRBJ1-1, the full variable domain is DSGVTQTPKHLITATGQRVTLRCSPRSGDLSVYWYQQSLDQGLQFLIQYYNGEERAKGNILERFSAQQFPDLHSELNLSSLELGDSALYFCASSARRDTSNTEAFFGQGTRLTVV.

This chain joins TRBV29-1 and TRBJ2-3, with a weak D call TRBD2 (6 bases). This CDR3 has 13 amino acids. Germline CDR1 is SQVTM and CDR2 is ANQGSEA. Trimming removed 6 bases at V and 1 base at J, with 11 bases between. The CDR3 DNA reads TGCAGCGTCCCGGGGACTGGCACAGATACGCAGTATTTT. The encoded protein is CSVPGTGTDTQYF.

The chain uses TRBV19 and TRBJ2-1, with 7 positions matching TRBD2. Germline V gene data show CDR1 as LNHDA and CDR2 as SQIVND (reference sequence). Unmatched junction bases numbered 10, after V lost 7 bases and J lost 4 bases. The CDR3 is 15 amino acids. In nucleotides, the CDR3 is TGTGCCAGTAAATTTACGGGGGGAGGGTACAATGAGCAGTTCTTC. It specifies CASKFTGGGYNEQFF.

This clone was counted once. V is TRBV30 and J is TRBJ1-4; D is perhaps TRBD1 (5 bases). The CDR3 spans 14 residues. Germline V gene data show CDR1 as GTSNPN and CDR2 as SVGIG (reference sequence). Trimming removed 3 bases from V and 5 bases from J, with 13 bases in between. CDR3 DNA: TGTGCCTGGAGGGGCCGGGGGGGGAATGAAAAACTGTTTTTT. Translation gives CAWRGRGGNEKLFF.

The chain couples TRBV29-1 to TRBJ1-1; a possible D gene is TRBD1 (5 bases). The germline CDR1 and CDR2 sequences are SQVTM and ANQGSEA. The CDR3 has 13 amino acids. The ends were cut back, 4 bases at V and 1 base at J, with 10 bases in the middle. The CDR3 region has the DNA TGCAGCGTTGCTGGACAAAGGAACACTGAAGCTTTCTTT. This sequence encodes CSVAGQRNTEAFF.

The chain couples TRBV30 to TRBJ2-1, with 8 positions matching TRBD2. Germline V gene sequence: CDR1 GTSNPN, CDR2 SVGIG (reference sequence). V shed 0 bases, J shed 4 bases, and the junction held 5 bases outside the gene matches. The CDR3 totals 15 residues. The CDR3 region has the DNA TGTGCCTGGAGTGTAAGCGGGGGTCTATACAATGAGCAGTTCTTC. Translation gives CAWSVSGGLYNEQFF.

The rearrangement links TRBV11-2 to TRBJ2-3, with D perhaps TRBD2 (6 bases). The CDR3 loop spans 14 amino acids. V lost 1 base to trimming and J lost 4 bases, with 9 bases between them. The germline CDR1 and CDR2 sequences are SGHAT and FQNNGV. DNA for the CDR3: TGTGCCAGCAGCTTAGGCGGGACCGCAGATACGCAGTATTTT. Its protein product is CASSLGGTADTQYF.